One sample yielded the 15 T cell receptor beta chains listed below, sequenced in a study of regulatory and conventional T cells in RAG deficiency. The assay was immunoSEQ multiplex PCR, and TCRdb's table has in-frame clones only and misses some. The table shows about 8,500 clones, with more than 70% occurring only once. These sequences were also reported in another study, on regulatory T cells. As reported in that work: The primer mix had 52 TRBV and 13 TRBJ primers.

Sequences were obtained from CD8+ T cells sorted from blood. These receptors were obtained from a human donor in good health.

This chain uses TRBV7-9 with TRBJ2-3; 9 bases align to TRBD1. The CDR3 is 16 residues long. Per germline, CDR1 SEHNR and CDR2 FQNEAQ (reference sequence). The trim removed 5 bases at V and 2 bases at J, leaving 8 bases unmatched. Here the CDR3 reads CASSPTGTGNTDTQYF. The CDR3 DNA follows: TGTGCCAGCAGCCCAACCGGGACAGGGAACACAGATACGCAGTATTTT. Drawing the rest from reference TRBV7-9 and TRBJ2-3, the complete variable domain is DTGVSQNPRHKITKRGQNVTFRCDPISEHNRLYWYRQTLGQGPEFLTYFQNEAQLEKSRLLSDRFSAERPKGSFSTLEIQRTEQGDSAMYLCASSPTGTGNTDTQYFGPGTRLTVL.

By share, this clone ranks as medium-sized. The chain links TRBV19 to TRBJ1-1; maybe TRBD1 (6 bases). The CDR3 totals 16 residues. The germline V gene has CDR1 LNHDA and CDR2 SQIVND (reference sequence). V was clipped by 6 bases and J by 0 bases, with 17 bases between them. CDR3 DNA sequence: TGTGCCAGTAGAACACTGGAGGGGACAATGAACACTGAAGCTTTCTTT. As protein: CASRTLEGTMNTEAFF.

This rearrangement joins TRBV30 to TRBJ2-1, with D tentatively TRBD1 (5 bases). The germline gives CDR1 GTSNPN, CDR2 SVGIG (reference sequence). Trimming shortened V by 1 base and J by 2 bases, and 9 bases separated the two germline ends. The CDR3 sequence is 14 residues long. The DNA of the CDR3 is TGTGCCTGGAGTGAGGGGTTCACCTACAATGAGCAGTTCTTC. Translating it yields CAWSEGFTYNEQFF.

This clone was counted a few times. CDR3 loop: CASSNHKGANTEAFF. The DNA for the CDR3 is TGTGCCAGCAGCAACCATAAAGGGGCCAACACTGAAGCTTTCTTT. The chain recombines TRBV12-1 with TRBJ1-1; TRBD1, the table's D call, lacks a check against the DNA. TRBV12-1 constitutes a pseudogene. The CDR3 length is 15 residues.

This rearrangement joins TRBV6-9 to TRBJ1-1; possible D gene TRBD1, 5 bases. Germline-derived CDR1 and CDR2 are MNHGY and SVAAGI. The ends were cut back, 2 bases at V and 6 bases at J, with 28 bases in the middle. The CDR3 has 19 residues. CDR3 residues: CASSYSRTPVARVCSEAFF. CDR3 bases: TGTGCCAGCAGTTATAGCAGGACACCCGTCGCGCGCGTGTGCTCTGAAGCTTTCTTT.

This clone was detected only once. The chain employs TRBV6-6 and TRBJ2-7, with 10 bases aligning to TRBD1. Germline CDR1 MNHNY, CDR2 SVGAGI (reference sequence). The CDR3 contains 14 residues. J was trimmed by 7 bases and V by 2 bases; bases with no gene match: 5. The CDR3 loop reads CASSYGTGAWEQYF. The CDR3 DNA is TGTGCCAGCAGTTACGGGACAGGGGCATGGGAGCAGTACTTC.

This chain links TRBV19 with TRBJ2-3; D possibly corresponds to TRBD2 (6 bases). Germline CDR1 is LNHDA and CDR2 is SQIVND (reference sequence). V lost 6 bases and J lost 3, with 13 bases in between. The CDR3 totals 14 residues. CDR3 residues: CASSRGRFTDTQYF. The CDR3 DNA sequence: TGTGCCAGTAGCCGGGGGAGATTTACAGATACGCAGTATTTT. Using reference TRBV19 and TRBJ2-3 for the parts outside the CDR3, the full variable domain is DGGITQSPKYLFRKEGQNVTLSCEQNLNHDAMYWYRQDPGQGLRLIYYSQIVNDFQKGDIAEGYSVSREKKESFPLTVTSAQKNPTAFYLCASSRGRFTDTQYFGPGTRLTVL.

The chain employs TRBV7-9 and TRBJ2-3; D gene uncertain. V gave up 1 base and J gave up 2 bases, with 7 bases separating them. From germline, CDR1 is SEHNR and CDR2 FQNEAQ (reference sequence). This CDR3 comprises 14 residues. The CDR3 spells CASSLGPYTDTQYF. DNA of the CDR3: TGTGCCAGCAGCTTAGGTCCCTACACAGATACGCAGTATTTT.

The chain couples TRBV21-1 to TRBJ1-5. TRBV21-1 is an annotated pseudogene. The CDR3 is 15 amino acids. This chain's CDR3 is CASSPAGRINQPQHF. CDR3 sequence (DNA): TGTGCCAGCAGTCCGGCCGGACGGATCAATCAGCCCCAGCATTTT.

The CDR3, as DNA: TGTGCCAGCAGTGAAGGGGTATCCTACGAGCAGTACTTC. It encodes CASSEGVSYEQYF. This chain joins TRBV6-1 and TRBJ2-5, with unresolved D. The better agreement between TRBJ2-7 and the DNA end casts doubt on the J call. Germline V CDR1 and CDR2: MNHNS, SASEGT. CDR3 length: 13 residues.

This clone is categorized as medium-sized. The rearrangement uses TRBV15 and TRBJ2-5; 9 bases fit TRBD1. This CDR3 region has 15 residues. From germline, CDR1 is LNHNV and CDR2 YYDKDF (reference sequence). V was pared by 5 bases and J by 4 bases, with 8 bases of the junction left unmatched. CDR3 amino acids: CATSEQGAPGETQYF. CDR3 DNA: TGTGCCACCAGCGAACAGGGGGCGCCAGGAGAGACCCAGTACTTC.

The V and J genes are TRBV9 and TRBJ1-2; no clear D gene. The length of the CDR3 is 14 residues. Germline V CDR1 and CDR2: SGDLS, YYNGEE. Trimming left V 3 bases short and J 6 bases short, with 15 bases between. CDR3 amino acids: CASSGIGREHGYTF. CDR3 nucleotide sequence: TGTGCCAGCAGCGGGATAGGCCGGGAACATGGCTACACCTTC. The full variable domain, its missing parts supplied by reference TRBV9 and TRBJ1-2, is DSGVTQTPKHLITATGQRVTLRCSPRSGDLSVYWYQQSLDQGLQFLIQYYNGEERAKGNILERFSAQQFPDLHSELNLSSLELGDSALYFCASSGIGREHGYTFGSGTRLTVV.

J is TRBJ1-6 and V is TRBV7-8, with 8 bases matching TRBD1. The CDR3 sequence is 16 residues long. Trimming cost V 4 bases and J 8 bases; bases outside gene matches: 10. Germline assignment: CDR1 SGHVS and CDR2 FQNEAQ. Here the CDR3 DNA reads TGTGCCAGCAGCTCAAGGACAGGGCCGGGACATTCACCCCTCCACTTT. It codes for CASSSRTGPGHSPLHF. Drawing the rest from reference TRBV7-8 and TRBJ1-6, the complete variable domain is GAGVSQSPRYKVAKRGQDVALRCDPISGHVSLFWYQQALGQGPEFLTYFQNEAQLDKSGLPSDRFFAERPEGSVSTLKIQRTQQEDSAVYLCASSSRTGPGHSPLHFGNGTRLTVT.

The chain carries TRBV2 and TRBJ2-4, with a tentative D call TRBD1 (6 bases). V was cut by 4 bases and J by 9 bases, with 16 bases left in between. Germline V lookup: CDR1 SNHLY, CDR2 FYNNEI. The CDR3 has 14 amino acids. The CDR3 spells CASSGGQSWGIQYF. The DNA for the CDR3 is TGTGCCAGCAGTGGCGGACAGAGCTGGGGCATTCAGTACTTC.

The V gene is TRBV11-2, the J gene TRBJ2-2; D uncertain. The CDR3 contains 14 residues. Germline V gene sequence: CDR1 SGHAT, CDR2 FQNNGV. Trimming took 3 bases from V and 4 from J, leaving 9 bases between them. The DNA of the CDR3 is TGTGCCAGCAGCTTCGGTCCGGTCACCGGGGAGCTGTTTTTT. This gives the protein CASSFGPVTGELFF. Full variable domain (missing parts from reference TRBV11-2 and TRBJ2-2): EAGVAQSPRYKIIEKRQSVAFWCNPISGHATLYWYQQILGQGPKLLIQFQNNGVVDDSQLPKDRFSAERLKGVDSTLKIQPAKLEDSAVYLCASSFGPVTGELFFGEGSRLTVL.